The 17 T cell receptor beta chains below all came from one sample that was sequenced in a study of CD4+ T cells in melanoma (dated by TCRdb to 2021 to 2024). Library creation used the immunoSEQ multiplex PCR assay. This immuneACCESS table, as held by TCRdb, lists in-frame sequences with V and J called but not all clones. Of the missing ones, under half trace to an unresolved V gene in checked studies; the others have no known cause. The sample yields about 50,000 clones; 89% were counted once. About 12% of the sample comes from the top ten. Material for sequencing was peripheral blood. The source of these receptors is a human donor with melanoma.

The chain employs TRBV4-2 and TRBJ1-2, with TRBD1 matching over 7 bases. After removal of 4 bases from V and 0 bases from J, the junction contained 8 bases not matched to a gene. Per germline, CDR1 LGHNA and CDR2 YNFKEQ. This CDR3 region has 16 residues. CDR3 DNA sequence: TGTGCCAGCAGCCCCCGGACAGGCCATTCTAACTATGGCTACACCTTC. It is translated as CASSPRTGHSNYGYTF.

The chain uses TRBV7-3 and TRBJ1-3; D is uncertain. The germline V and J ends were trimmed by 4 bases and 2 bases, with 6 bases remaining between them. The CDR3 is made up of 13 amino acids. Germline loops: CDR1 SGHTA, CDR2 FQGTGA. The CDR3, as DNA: TGTGCCAGCAGCTCGTCGGCTGGAAACACCATATATTTT. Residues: CASSSSAGNTIYF.

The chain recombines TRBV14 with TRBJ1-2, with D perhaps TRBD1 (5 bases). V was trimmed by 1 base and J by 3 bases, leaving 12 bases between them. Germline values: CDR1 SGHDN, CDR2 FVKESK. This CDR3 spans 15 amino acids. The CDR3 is CASSQVGREHYGYTF. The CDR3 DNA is TGTGCCAGCAGCCAAGTTGGCAGGGAACACTATGGCTACACCTTC.

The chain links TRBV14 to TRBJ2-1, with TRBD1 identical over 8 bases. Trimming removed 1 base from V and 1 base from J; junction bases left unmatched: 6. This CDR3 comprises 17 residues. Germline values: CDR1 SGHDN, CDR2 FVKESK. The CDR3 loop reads CASSQGPDRVSYNEQFF. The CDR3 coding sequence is TGTGCCAGCAGCCAAGGGCCGGACAGGGTATCCTACAATGAGCAGTTCTTC. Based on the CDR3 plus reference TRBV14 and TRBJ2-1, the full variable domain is EAGVTQFPSHSVIEKGQTVTLRCDPISGHDNLYWYRRVMGKEIKFLLHFVKESKQDESGMPNNRFLAERTGGTYSTLKVQPAELEDSGVYFCASSQGPDRVSYNEQFFGPGTRLTVL.

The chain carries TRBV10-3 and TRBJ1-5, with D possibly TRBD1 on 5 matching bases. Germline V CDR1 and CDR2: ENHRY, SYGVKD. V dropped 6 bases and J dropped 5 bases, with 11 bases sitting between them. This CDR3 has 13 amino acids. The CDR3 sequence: CAISEDSYQPQHF. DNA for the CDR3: TGTGCCATCAGCGAAGACAGCTATCAGCCCCAGCATTTT.

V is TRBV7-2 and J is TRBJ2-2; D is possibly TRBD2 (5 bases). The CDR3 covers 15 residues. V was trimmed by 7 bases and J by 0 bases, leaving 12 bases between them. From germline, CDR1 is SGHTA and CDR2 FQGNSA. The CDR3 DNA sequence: TGTGCCAGCACTCCTGGGCGGGCGAACACCGGGGAGCTGTTTTTT. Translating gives CASTPGRANTGELFF.

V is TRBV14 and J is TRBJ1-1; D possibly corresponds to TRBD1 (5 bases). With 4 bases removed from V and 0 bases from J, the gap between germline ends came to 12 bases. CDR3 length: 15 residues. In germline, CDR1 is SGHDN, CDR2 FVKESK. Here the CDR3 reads CASSPRTDMNTEAFF. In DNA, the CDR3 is TGTGCCAGCAGCCCCCGGACGGACATGAACACTGAAGCTTTCTTT.

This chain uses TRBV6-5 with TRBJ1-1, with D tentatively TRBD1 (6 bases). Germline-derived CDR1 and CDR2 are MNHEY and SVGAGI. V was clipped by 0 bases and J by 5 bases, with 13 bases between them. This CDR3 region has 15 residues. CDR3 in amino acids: CASSYSGGRGTEAFF. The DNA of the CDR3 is TGTGCCAGCAGTTACTCCGGGGGGCGCGGGACTGAAGCTTTCTTT.

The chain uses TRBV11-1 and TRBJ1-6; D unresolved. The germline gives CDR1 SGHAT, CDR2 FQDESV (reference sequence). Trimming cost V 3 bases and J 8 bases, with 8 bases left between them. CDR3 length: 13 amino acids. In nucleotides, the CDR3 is TGTGCCAGCAGCTTGGGAGGAGATTCACCCCTCCACTTT. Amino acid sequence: CASSLGGDSPLHF.

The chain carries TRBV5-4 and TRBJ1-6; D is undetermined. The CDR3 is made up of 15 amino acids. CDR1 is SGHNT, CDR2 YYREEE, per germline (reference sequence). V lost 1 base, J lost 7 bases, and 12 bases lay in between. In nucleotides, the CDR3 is TGTGCCAGCAGCTTGTATGGCAGTATCAATTCACCCCTCCACTTT. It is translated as CASSLYGSINSPLHF.

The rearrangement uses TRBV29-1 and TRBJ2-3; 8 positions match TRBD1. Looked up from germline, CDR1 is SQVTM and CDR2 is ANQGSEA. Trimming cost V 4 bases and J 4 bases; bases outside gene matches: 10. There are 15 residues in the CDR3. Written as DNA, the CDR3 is TGCAGCGTTGGCCCTTCTGACAGGGGCGCAGATACGCAGTATTTT. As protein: CSVGPSDRGADTQYF.

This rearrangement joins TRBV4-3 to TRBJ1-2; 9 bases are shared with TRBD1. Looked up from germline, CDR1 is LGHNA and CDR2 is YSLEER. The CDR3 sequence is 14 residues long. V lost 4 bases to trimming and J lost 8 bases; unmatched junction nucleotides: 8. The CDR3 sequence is CASSPGQGLRGYTF. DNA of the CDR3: TGCGCCAGCAGCCCGGGACAGGGATTAAGAGGCTACACCTTC.

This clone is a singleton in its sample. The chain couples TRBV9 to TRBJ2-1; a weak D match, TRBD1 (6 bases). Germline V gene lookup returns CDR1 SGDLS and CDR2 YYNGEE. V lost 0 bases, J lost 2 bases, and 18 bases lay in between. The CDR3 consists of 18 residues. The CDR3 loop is CASSVVSTGSPPYNEQFF. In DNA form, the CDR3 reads TGTGCCAGCAGCGTAGTGTCCACAGGGTCCCCCCCCTACAATGAGCAGTTCTTC.

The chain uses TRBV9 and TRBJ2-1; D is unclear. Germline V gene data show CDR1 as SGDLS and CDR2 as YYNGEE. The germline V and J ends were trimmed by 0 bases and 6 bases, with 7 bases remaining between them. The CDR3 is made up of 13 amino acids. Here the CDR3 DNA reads TGTGCCAGCAGCGTAGGTCCGGGCAATGAGCAGTTCTTC. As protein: CASSVGPGNEQFF. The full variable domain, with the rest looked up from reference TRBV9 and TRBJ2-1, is DSGVTQTPKHLITATGQRVTLRCSPRSGDLSVYWYQQSLDQGLQFLIQYYNGEERAKGNILERFSAQQFPDLHSELNLSSLELGDSALYFCASSVGPGNEQFFGPGTRLTVL.

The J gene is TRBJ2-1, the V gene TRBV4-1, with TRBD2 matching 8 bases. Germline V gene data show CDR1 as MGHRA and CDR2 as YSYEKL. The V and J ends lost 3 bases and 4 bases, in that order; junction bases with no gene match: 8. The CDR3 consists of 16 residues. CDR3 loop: CASSHTAGVLYNEQFF. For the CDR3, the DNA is TGCGCCAGCAGCCACACAGCGGGGGTCCTTTACAATGAGCAGTTCTTC.

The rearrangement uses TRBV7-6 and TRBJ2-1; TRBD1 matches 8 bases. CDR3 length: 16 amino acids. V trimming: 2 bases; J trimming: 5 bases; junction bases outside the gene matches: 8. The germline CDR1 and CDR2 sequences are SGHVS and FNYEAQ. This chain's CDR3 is CASSLFGQGSNNEQFF. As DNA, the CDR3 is TGTGCCAGCAGCTTATTCGGACAGGGCTCTAACAATGAGCAGTTCTTC.

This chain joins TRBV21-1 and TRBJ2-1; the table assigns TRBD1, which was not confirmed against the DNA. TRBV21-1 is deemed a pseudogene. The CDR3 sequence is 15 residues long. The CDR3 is CASSKRGTGNNEQFF. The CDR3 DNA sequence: TGTGCCAGCAGCAAACGGGGGACAGGCAACAATGAGCAGTTCTTC.